Listed here are 12 T cell receptor beta chains from one sample, sequenced in a study of blood T cell repertoires in COVID-19. Assay used: immunoSEQ multiplex PCR; TCRdb lists only in-frame clones, some missing. Of 150,000 to 200,000 clones detected, roughly 77% appear once; the ten largest clones hold about a tenth. The material sequenced was peripheral blood. These receptors all stem from a human donor in a cohort sampled during active COVID-19.

This clone was detected a few times. The rearrangement joins TRBV3-1 (or the pseudogene TRBV3-2) to TRBJ1-6, with D maybe TRBD1 (5 bases). Germline values: CDR1 LGHDT, CDR2 YNNKEL (reference sequence). Trimming stripped 0 bases from V and 3 bases from J, with 15 bases between. The CDR3 extends over 18 amino acids. In DNA, the CDR3 is TGTGCCAGCAGCCAAGATTCACCGGCAGGGCGCTATAATTCACCCCTCCACTTT. Protein sequence: CASSQDSPAGRYNSPLHF.

The chain carries TRBV10-2 and TRBJ2-4; a possible D gene is TRBD2 (6 bases). This CDR3 comprises 11 residues. With 6 bases removed from V and 8 bases from J, the gap between germline ends came to 8 bases. Germline V gene data show CDR1 as WSHSY and CDR2 as SAAADI. The CDR3 coding sequence is TGCGCCAGCAGGGGAGGAGACATTCAGTACTTC. Translated: CASRGGDIQYF.

The chain links TRBV28 to TRBJ2-7, with 9 bases identical to TRBD1. The V segment lost 4 bases and the J segment 2 bases; nucleotides outside the gene matches: 6. CDR3 length equals 15 residues. Germline loops: CDR1 MDHEN, CDR2 SYDVKM. The CDR3 bases are TGTGCCAGCAGTTCCTCGGGGACAGGGACCTACGAGCAGTACTTC. It specifies CASSSSGTGTYEQYF.

V is TRBV29-1 and J is TRBJ1-3; D unresolved. V was trimmed by 6 bases and J by 0 bases, leaving 12 bases between them. CDR3 length equals 14 residues. CDR1 and CDR2 (germline): SQVTM, ANQGSEA. The CDR3, as DNA: TGCAGCGTCGGCAACGGGGTCTCTGGAAACACCATATATTTT. Amino acid sequence: CSVGNGVSGNTIYF.

This chain joins TRBV18 and TRBJ1-1; tentative D call: TRBD1 (6 bases). V was trimmed by 5 bases and J by 5 bases, leaving 15 bases between them. From germline, CDR1 is KGHSH and CDR2 LQKENI. The CDR3 is made up of 14 amino acids. The CDR3 reads CASSDRSRGTEAFF. The CDR3 DNA reads TGTGCCAGCTCAGACAGGTCTAGGGGGACTGAAGCTTTCTTT.

The chain uses TRBV6-5 and TRBJ1-1, with TRBD1 as a possible D gene (6 bases). The germline V gene encodes CDR1 MNHEY and CDR2 SVGAGI. The CDR3 length is 16 residues. V was trimmed by 0 bases and J by 0 bases, leaving 11 bases between them. The CDR3 DNA reads as TGTGCCAGCAGTTACTCGGCCAGGGGAATGAACACTGAAGCTTTCTTT. This sequence encodes CASSYSARGMNTEAFF.

The chain uses TRBV27 and TRBJ2-7; possible D gene TRBD1, 6 bases. This CDR3 is built from 14 residues. Looked up from germline, CDR1 is MNHEY and CDR2 is SMNVEV (reference sequence). V was cut by 3 bases and J by 2 bases, with 11 bases left in between. The CDR3 loop is CASSFGGRPYEQYF. The DNA of the CDR3 is TGTGCCAGCAGTTTTGGGGGCAGACCCTACGAGCAGTACTTC.

The rearrangement joins TRBV7-6 to TRBJ2-5; D not resolved. The CDR3 spans 14 residues. V was trimmed by 5 bases and J by 2 bases, leaving 12 bases between them. The germline CDR1 and CDR2 sequences are SGHVS and FNYEAQ. CDR3 in DNA: TGTGCCAGCAGCGCTACCAGCAGGCAAGAGACCCAGTACTTC. The encoded protein is CASSATSRQETQYF.

This chain joins TRBV18 and TRBJ2-1; TRBD2 aligns across 11 bases. This CDR3 comprises 16 residues. CDR1 is KGHSH and CDR2 is LQKENI in the germline V gene. Trimming took 2 bases from V and 6 from J; bases not matched to a gene: 6. The CDR3, as DNA: TGTGCCAGCTCACCATTAGCGGGAGGGCTAGTCAATGAGCAGTTCTTC. Its protein is CASSPLAGGLVNEQFF. Filled out from reference TRBV18 and TRBJ2-1, the complete variable domain reads NAGVMQNPRHLVRRRGQEARLRCSPMKGHSHVYWYRQLPEEGLKFMVYLQKENIIDESGMPKERFSAEFPKEGPSILRIQQVVRGDSAAYFCASSPLAGGLVNEQFFGPGTRLTVL.

The chain combines TRBV21-1 with TRBJ2-7; TRBD1, as called in the table, went unchecked against the DNA. TRBV21-1 is marked as a pseudogene. The CDR3 contains 14 residues. CDR3 nucleotide sequence: TGTGCCAGCAGTTTAGACAGGGCCCTCTACGAGCAGTACTTC. It yields the protein CASSLDRALYEQYF.

V gene TRBV7-9 combines with J gene TRBJ2-6; D is undetermined. Germline loops: CDR1 SEHNR, CDR2 FQNEAQ (reference sequence). The CDR3 extends over 15 amino acids. With 1 base removed from V and 2 bases from J, the gap between germline ends came to 6 bases. The CDR3 loop reads CASSLGLAGANVLTF. The CDR3 coding sequence is TGTGCCAGCAGCTTAGGACTTGCTGGGGCCAACGTCCTGACTTTC.

The rearrangement joins TRBV19 to TRBJ1-1; a possible D gene is TRBD1 (6 bases). Looked up from germline, CDR1 is LNHDA and CDR2 is SQIVND (reference sequence). CDR3 length equals 15 residues. The V and J ends lost 1 base and 4 bases respectively, with 13 bases between them. The CDR3 bases are TGTGCCAGTAGTATAGGGGGGCAGGGAAGCACTGAAGCTTTCTTT. Amino acid sequence: CASSIGGQGSTEAFF.